This TCR beta chain is drawn from a study of memory CD4+ T cells and cytomegalovirus serostatus. Points from the study as a whole: Suggested: most of the CMV-linked TCR signature lies in CD4+ memory cells. A US-trained random forest predicted CMV serostatus with median AUC around 0.91.

Single viable CD3+CD4+CD8-CD45RO+ cells were sorted as the memory CD4+ T cells. Donors' CMV status reflects serum IgG against pp150, pp28, p38, p52. CD4+ T cells were isolated by positive magnetic selection. The CDR3 contains 15 residues. The germline V gene has CDR1 MNHEY and CDR2 SMNVEV (reference sequence). With 2 bases removed from V and 3 bases from J, the gap between germline ends came to 12 bases. Measured with immunoSEQ multiplex PCR; TCRdb has only the in-frame clones, and not every one. The table has some 53,000 clones, roughly 78% seen once. For this clone: Its antigen is currently unknown.

This clonotype originated in an adult in good health and CMV-seronegative. The sample taken for sequencing was memory CD4+ T cells from blood. The V call is TRBV27, the J call TRBJ2-3; perhaps TRBD2 as D (6 bases). This CDR3 reads CASSLGYRGTDTQYF. The CDR3 coding sequence is TGTGCCAGCAGTTTAGGCTATCGGGGGACAGATACGCAGTATTTT.